Below, 24 T cell receptor beta chains from the same sample are listed, as sequenced in a study of regulatory T cells in long-lasting Graves disease (dated by TCRdb to about 2021). This specimen's time point label, per the study, means: newly diagnosed GD, antithyroid drugs for less than 3 months. For both TCR sequencing and RNA sequencing, RNA was extracted from PBMCs using TRIzol. The library was generated by multiplex PCR. Instrument on record: Illumina HiSeq 4000. To build TCR beta libraries, CDR3 regions were amplified by Arm-PCR using iRepertoire HTBI primers. TCRdb reworked the public reads: Q25 trimming with fastp, MiXCR clone assembly, productive beta chains retained. When rows share a CDR3 protein, they turn into one entry using the most common DNA and genes. Here the sample has 360,000 or so distinct CDR3 sequences; 15% to 20% occur a single time. The top ten constitute 30% of the sample.

This sample was also put to use in a study of T cells in Graves' hyperthyroidism and ophthalmopathy.

The material sequenced was peripheral blood mononuclear cells (PBMCs), taken at new diagnosis, from a patient treated with antithyroid drugs. The source of these receptors is a man in his forties or fifties with Graves disease. Donor details come from another sample of the same person, matched by shared clones.

This clonotype was seen a handful of times. The chain employs TRBV29-1 and TRBJ2-2; D not resolved. The CDR3 is 11 residues long. Germline CDR1 and CDR2: SQVTM and ANQGSEA. The germline V and J ends were trimmed by 7 bases and 6 bases, with 9 bases remaining between them. Written as DNA, the CDR3 is TGCAGCGCCGGTAAGGCCGGGGAGCTGTTTTTT. Translated: CSAGKAGELFF.

This clonotype was detected a few times. The rearrangement joins TRBV20-1 to TRBJ2-7; D is unresolved. This CDR3 has 11 residues. V lost 3 bases and J lost 2, with 5 bases in between. Germline loops: CDR1 DFQATT, CDR2 SNEGSKA (reference sequence). CDR3 amino acids: CSASPAYEQYF. CDR3 coding DNA: TGCAGTGCTAGCCCGGCCTACGAGCAGTACTTC.

This clonotype was observed many times. The rearrangement joins TRBV11-2 to TRBJ1-1; no firm D call. Trimming removed 3 bases at V and 0 bases at J, with 5 bases between. This CDR3 is 13 amino acids long. The V gene's germline CDR1 is SGHAT and CDR2 FQNNGV. The CDR3 region has the DNA TGTGCCAGCAGCTTTCAGATGAACACTGAAGCTTTCTTT. Translated, it gives CASSFQMNTEAFF.

This clonotype has at least ten counts. The rearrangement joins TRBV18 to TRBJ2-1; TRBD2 matches 7 bases. The germline V gene has CDR1 KGHSH and CDR2 LQKENI. The CDR3 is 15 residues long. Germline trimming cut 3 bases from V and 8 bases from J; bases unmatched to any gene: 10. The CDR3 protein is CASSPTSGGWYEQFF. CDR3 coding DNA: TGTGCCAGCTCACCCACGTCGGGGGGTTGGTATGAGCAGTTCTTC.

This clonotype has at least ten counts. V and J are TRBV24-1 and TRBJ2-5, with D hard to call. With 3 bases removed from V and 1 base from J, the gap between germline ends came to 8 bases. The V gene's germline CDR1 is KGHDR and CDR2 SFDVKD. The CDR3 length is 14 residues. The CDR3 nucleotides read TGTGCCACCAGTGATCGACAAGTCCAAGAGACCCAGTACTTC. This translates into CATSDRQVQETQYF.

The table lists this clonotype with many counts. This chain joins TRBV28 and TRBJ2-2; tentative D call: TRBD2 (6 bases). This CDR3 is 16 amino acids long. The germline V and J ends were trimmed by 8 bases and 1 base, with 17 bases remaining between them. Germline V gives CDR1 MDHEN, CDR2 SYDVKM. The CDR3 is CASSSRRRGNTGELFF. The CDR3 DNA follows: TGTGCCAGCTCATCTCGAAGGAGGGGGAACACCGGGGAGCTGTTTTTT.

At least ten counts were recorded for this clonotype. This chain connects TRBV5-1 to TRBJ2-3; maybe TRBD2 (5 bases). The CDR3 contains 15 residues. Germline V gene data show CDR1 as SGHRS and CDR2 as YFSETQ. V was shortened by 0 bases and J by 0 bases, with 8 bases between the two germline ends. The CDR3 reads CASSLVTGSTDTQYF. In DNA form, the CDR3 reads TGCGCCAGCAGCTTGGTGACGGGGAGCACAGATACGCAGTATTTT.

The table lists this clonotype with a few counts. This could be a read error, since a much larger clone is one nucleotide away. The chain uses TRBV24-1 and TRBJ2-7; 11 nucleotides agree with TRBD1. CDR3 length equals 16 residues. Germline V gene lookup returns CDR1 KGHDR and CDR2 SFDVKD. The CDR3 sequence is CATSDGQGAVDEEQHF. CDR3 bases: TGTGCCACCAGTGACGGACAGGGGGCGGTGGATGAAGAGCAGCACTTC.

This clonotype occurred many times. The chain is built from TRBV7-3 and TRBJ1-1; D is perhaps TRBD1 (5 bases). The CDR3 length is 13 residues. With 1 base removed from V and 4 bases from J, the gap between germline ends came to 7 bases. Germline V CDR1 and CDR2: SGHTA, FQGTGA. The CDR3 reads CASSLSQGTEAFF. In DNA form, the CDR3 reads TGTGCCAGCAGCTTAAGCCAGGGCACTGAAGCTTTCTTT.

In its sample, this clonotype was seen many times. The J gene is TRBJ2-3, the V gene TRBV6-1; TRBD1 might be the D (5 bases). The DNA end favors TRBJ2-5, so the J call may be wrong. Germline CDR1 and CDR2: MNHNS and SASEGT. The CDR3 totals 14 residues. This CDR3 is CASTETALWETQYF. The CDR3 DNA sequence: TGTGCCAGCACCGAGACAGCTTTGTGGGAGACCCAGTACTTC.

The table lists this clonotype with many counts. The J gene is TRBJ1-5, the V gene TRBV24-1; 10 bases are a match to TRBD1. V lost 4 bases and J lost 6; bases outside the gene matches: 8. This CDR3 spans 16 amino acids. Germline-derived CDR1 and CDR2 are KGHDR and SFDVKD. The CDR3 sequence: CATSDTRQGASQPQHF. The CDR3 nucleotides read TGTGCCACCAGTGACACAAGACAGGGGGCAAGTCAGCCCCAGCATTTT.

This clonotype was counted between two and nine times. The chain uses TRBV4-2 and TRBJ2-1; 11 bases are shared with TRBD2. CDR3 length: 18 residues. The V and J ends lost 4 bases and 9 bases, in that order; junction bases with no gene match: 17. Germline CDR1 LGHNA, CDR2 YNFKEQ. CDR3 sequence (DNA): TGTGCCAGCAGCCCCTTTCCCCTAACTAGCGGGGGTGGCGGTGAGCAGTTCTTC. Translated: CASSPFPLTSGGGGEQFF.

The chain has TRBV10-1 and TRBJ2-1; TRBD1 matches at 7 bases. The ends lost 1 base at V and 11 bases at J; junction bases unmatched: 8. Per the germline V gene, CDR1 is WNHNN and CDR2 is SYGVQD (reference sequence). The CDR3 is 14 amino acids. CDR3 protein: CASSELGQAMQQFF. For the CDR3, the DNA is TGCGCCAGCAGTGAGTTAGGACAGGCTATGCAGCAGTTCTTC.

For this clonotype: With a far larger clone one base away, a read error is the likely cause. The V gene is TRBV6-2 or TRBV6-3, the J gene TRBJ1-1; D unclear. Germline CDR1 MNHEY, CDR2 SVGEGT. This CDR3 is 12 amino acids long. The CDR3 sequence: CVSSGSNTEAFF. CDR3 in DNA: TGTGTCAGCAGCGGTTCAAACACTGAAGCTTTCTTT.

This clonotype has just a few counts. J is TRBJ1-1 and V is TRBV10-3; D gene unclear. This CDR3 contains 15 residues. Trimming cost V 2 bases and J 0 bases, with 10 bases left between them. Germline V gene sequence: CDR1 ENHRY, CDR2 SYGVKD. This CDR3 is CAISEAGSMNTEAFF. For the CDR3, the DNA is TGTGCCATCAGTGAGGCAGGCAGCATGAACACTGAAGCTTTCTTT.

The CDR3 here is CASRHESGRHTDTQYF. The CDR3 coding sequence is TGTGCCAGCAGACACGAGAGCGGGAGACACACAGATACGCAGTATTTT. The gene calls are TRBV28 and TRBJ2-3; 8 nucleotides align to TRBD2. Germline loops: CDR1 MDHEN, CDR2 SYDVKM. This CDR3 has 16 amino acids. The V gene end was trimmed by 6 bases and the J gene end by 2 bases; junction bases not matched to a gene: 10.

Ten or more counts support this clonotype. The rearrangement uses TRBV5-1 and TRBJ1-1; 7 bases map to TRBD1. The CDR3 extends over 15 amino acids. Germline trimming cut 4 bases from V and 3 bases from J; bases unmatched to any gene: 9. Germline V CDR1 and CDR2: SGHRS, YFSETQ. The DNA for the CDR3 is TGCGCCAGCAGCCCAACGGGAACAGGGGACACTGAAGCTTTCTTT. It codes for CASSPTGTGDTEAFF.

This clonotype has at least ten counts. The chain carries TRBV20-1 and TRBJ2-5; D possibly corresponds to TRBD1 (5 bases). The DNA end is a closer match to TRBJ2-3, so the J assignment may be wrong. The V gene's germline CDR1 is DFQATT and CDR2 SNEGSKA (reference sequence). The CDR3 length is 15 residues. The CDR3 nucleotides read TGCAGTGCGCAAGGGGCTCTTGGGGCCACAGATACGCAGTATTTT. Protein product: CSAQGALGATDTQYF.

Concerning this clonotype itself: A much larger clone sits a single nucleotide away, making a read error possible. This chain joins TRBV12-3 or TRBV12-4 and TRBJ2-3, with 10 bases identical to TRBD2. The CDR3 consists of 17 residues. Trimming cost V 0 bases and J 0 bases; bases outside gene matches: 3. The CDR3 coding sequence is TGTGCCAGCAGTTTAGCGGAACTAGCGGGGAGCACAGATACGCAGTATTTT. Its protein product is CASSLAELAGSTDTQYF.

The chain carries TRBV5-1 and TRBJ2-5; 7 bases line up with TRBD1. The germline V gene encodes CDR1 SGHRS and CDR2 YFSETQ. The junction had 10 bases not matched to a gene; V was cut back by 3 bases and J by 5 bases. The CDR3 length is 15 residues. The CDR3 nucleotides are TGCGCCAGCAGCTCACACAGGGACAGTTGGGAGACCCAGTACTTC. Residues: CASSSHRDSWETQYF.

This clonotype was counted ten times or more. V is TRBV28 and J is TRBJ2-7; D uncertain. Trimming took 1 base from V and 2 from J, leaving 9 bases between them. CDR3 length: 14 residues. CDR1 and CDR2 from the germline V gene are MDHEN and SYDVKM. For the CDR3, the DNA is TGTGCCAGCAGTTTATATGGCACACCCTACGAGCAGTACTTC. It translates to CASSLYGTPYEQYF.

The chain links TRBV20-1 to TRBJ2-7; TRBD2 aligns across 15 bases. Per germline, CDR1 DFQATT and CDR2 SNEGSKA (reference sequence). V shed 0 bases, J shed 3 bases, and the junction held 6 bases outside the gene matches. The length of the CDR3 is 17 residues. The CDR3 region is CSARDPGLAGGHYEQYF. The CDR3, as DNA: TGCAGTGCTAGAGACCCGGGACTAGCGGGGGGCCACTACGAGCAGTACTTC.

This clonotype was recorded a few times. The chain uses TRBV7-3 and TRBJ1-1; D remains ambiguous. The CDR3 totals 14 residues. Trimming took off 5 bases at V and 1 base at J, with 11 bases between the two ends. Germline loops: CDR1 SGHTA, CDR2 FQGTGA. The CDR3 coding sequence is TGTGCCAGCAGCCCGGCGGCAGGGAACACTGAAGCTTTCTTT. This encodes CASSPAAGNTEAFF.

This clonotype has ten or more counts. The chain has TRBV10-2 and TRBJ2-1; 8 bases align to TRBD2. This CDR3 has 14 amino acids. With V trimmed by 3 bases and J by 4 bases, 2 bases remained unmatched. Germline V gene data show CDR1 as WSHSY and CDR2 as SAAADI. CDR3 protein: CASSESGGYNEQFF. The CDR3 DNA is TGCGCCAGCAGTGAAAGCGGGGGTTACAATGAGCAGTTCTTC.